These 18 T cell receptor beta chains were all obtained from the same sample, sequenced in a study of shared T cell receptors in the human thymus. Clones were read by immunoSEQ multiplex PCR, and TCRdb kept only the in-frame ones, dropping some. The sample consists of about 380,000 clones, approximately 95% of them appearing once. Sequenced input: thymocytes. The receptors shown here come from a human donor.

The chain uses TRBV28 and TRBJ1-1, with D tentatively TRBD1 (6 bases). Trimming pared 6 bases from V and 1 base from J, leaving 15 bases between. In germline, CDR1 is MDHEN, CDR2 SYDVKM. The CDR3 length is 15 residues. CDR3 residues: CASSPGGGPNTEAFF. The CDR3 DNA reads as TGTGCCAGCAGCCCCGGGGGGGGGCCGAACACTGAAGCTTTCTTT.

The V and J genes are TRBV7-2 and TRBJ2-1, with D possibly TRBD1 on 6 matching bases. V was pared by 6 bases and J by 3 bases, with 18 bases between. Per germline, CDR1 SGHTA and CDR2 FQGNSA. The CDR3 is made up of 16 amino acids. The chain's CDR3 is CASSPTKGRGYNEQFF. The CDR3 coding sequence is TGTGCCAGCAGTCCCACAAAGGGCAGGGGCTACAATGAGCAGTTCTTC.

This rearrangement joins TRBV6-5 to TRBJ1-1; TRBD1 matches 9 bases. Germline V gene data show CDR1 as MNHEY and CDR2 as SVGAGI. Trimming took 8 bases from V and 8 from J; bases not matched to a gene: 12. The CDR3 totals 14 residues. The DNA of the CDR3 is TGTGCCAGCCGAACTACAGGGGGCCGAAGAGAAGCTTTCTTT. It translates to CASRTTGGRREAFF.

The chain has TRBV10-1 and TRBJ1-1; possible D gene TRBD1, 5 bases. The CDR3 runs 16 residues. Trimming stripped 0 bases from V and 3 bases from J, with 14 bases between. Germline V gene sequence: CDR1 WNHNN, CDR2 SYGVQD (reference sequence). The DNA for the CDR3 is TGCGCCAGCAGTGAGTCGGGGGAATCGTGGGACACTGAAGCTTTCTTT. Translating it yields CASSESGESWDTEAFF.

The CDR3, as DNA: TGTGCCAGCAGCTTGTACGGGACCCGCACAGATACGCAGTATTTT. It is translated as CASSLYGTRTDTQYF. The chain employs TRBV5-6 and TRBJ2-3; D tentatively fits TRBD1 or TRBD2 (5 bases each). Trimming removed 1 base from V and 1 base from J, with 10 bases in between. This CDR3 contains 15 residues. The germline V gene has CDR1 SGHDT and CDR2 YYEEEE.

The chain joins TRBV9 to TRBJ2-5; 10 bases align to TRBD2. CDR3 length: 17 residues. Germline CDR1 SGDLS, CDR2 YYNGEE. The V and J ends lost 2 bases and 2 bases, in that order; junction bases with no gene match: 9. CDR3 region: CASSVDSGRATQETQYF. In DNA, the CDR3 is TGTGCCAGCAGCGTGGACAGCGGGAGGGCCACACAAGAGACCCAGTACTTC.

The chain joins TRBV19 to TRBJ1-1; TRBD1 aligns across 8 bases. CDR3 length: 16 amino acids. The V segment lost 3 bases and the J segment 2 bases; nucleotides outside the gene matches: 8. CDR1 and CDR2 (germline): LNHDA, SQIVND (reference sequence). CDR3 nucleotide sequence: TGTGCCAGTAGTATCCACCGGGACAGGCCAAACACTGAAGCTTTCTTT. It translates to CASSIHRDRPNTEAFF.

Notes on this clone: One junction end disagrees with the germline gene, perhaps due to a read error. The chain recombines TRBV19 with TRBJ1-5, with 7 bases fitting TRBD1. Germline CDR1 and CDR2: LNHDA and SQIVND (reference sequence). This CDR3 has 15 amino acids. The CDR3: CASSTGTDSNQPQHF. The CDR3 bases are TGTGCCAGCAGTACTGGGACAGATAGCAATCAGCCCCAGCATTTT.

V usage is TRBV6-4 and J usage is TRBJ2-6; 7 bases fit TRBD1. The CDR3 spans 16 residues. CDR1 is MRHNA and CDR2 is SNTAGT in the germline V gene. The V segment lost 6 bases and the J segment 0 bases; nucleotides outside the gene matches: 5. Here the CDR3 reads CASSRDSRSGANVLTF. CDR3 nucleotide sequence: TGTGCCAGCAGCAGGGACAGTCGCTCTGGGGCCAACGTCCTGACTTTC.

The chain carries TRBV10-3 and TRBJ2-7; possible D gene TRBD1, 6 bases. Germline values: CDR1 ENHRY, CDR2 SYGVKD. CDR3 size: 14 residues. V was trimmed by 10 bases and J by 7 bases, leaving 23 bases between them. The CDR3 sequence is CATRQAPKLGEQYF. The CDR3 DNA follows: TGTGCCACCCGACAGGCTCCCAAACTCGGAGAGCAGTACTTC.

As for this clone: A read error may account for a junction end that differs from germline. CDR3 sequence reads: CASSLDPTGTDGNTIYF. As DNA, the CDR3 is TGTGCCAGTAGTTTAGACCCGACAGGGACGGACGGAAACACCATATATTTT. The chain recombines TRBV19 with TRBJ1-3; 7 bases map to TRBD1. CDR3 size: 17 residues. Per the germline V gene, CDR1 is LNHDA and CDR2 is SQIVND (reference sequence). Full variable domain (missing parts from reference TRBV19 and TRBJ1-3): DGGITQSPKYLFRKEGQNVTLSCEQNLNHDAMYWYRQDPGQGLRLIYYSQIVNDFQKGDIAEGYSVSREKKESFPLTVTSAQKNPTAFYLCASSLDPTGTDGNTIYFGEGSWLTVV.

The chain links TRBV27 to TRBJ1-6; the D is unclear. Germline CDR1 reads MNHEY; CDR2 reads SMNVEV (reference sequence). The CDR3 contains 19 residues. V gave up 0 bases and J gave up 5 bases, with 20 bases separating them. CDR3 bases: TGTGCCAGCAGTTTATCGAGTCGGGCTATAGGAACCGATAATTCACCCCTCCACTTT. Residues: CASSLSSRAIGTDNSPLHF.

The genes are TRBV9 and TRBJ2-3, with 7 positions matching TRBD2. J was trimmed by 2 bases and V by 10 bases; bases with no gene match: 13. The CDR3 totals 15 residues. CDR1 is SGDLS and CDR2 is YYNGEE in the germline V gene. The CDR3 DNA is TGTGCCTGTAGTATAGAGGGACTACCCACAGATACGCAGTATTTT. Its translation: CACSIEGLPTDTQYF.

The chain links TRBV19 to TRBJ2-1, with 7 bases aligning to TRBD2. V trimming: 0 bases; J trimming: 7 bases; junction bases outside the gene matches: 9. The CDR3 loop spans 16 amino acids. Germline CDR1 LNHDA, CDR2 SQIVND (reference sequence). The DNA for the CDR3 is TGTGCCAGTAGTATAGATCTGGCGGGAGCGGTGAATGAGCAGTTCTTC. It codes for CASSIDLAGAVNEQFF.

The chain combines TRBV18 with TRBJ2-4; 13 bases match TRBD2. CDR1 and CDR2 from the germline V gene are KGHSH and LQKENI. The trim removed 4 bases at V and 0 bases at J, leaving 6 bases unmatched. The CDR3 is 18 amino acids. In DNA form, the CDR3 reads TGTGCCAGCTCACATCCGGGACTAGCGGGATTAGCCAAAAACATTCAGTACTTC. Its translation: CASSHPGLAGLAKNIQYF.

The J gene is TRBJ2-3, the V gene TRBV7-2, with TRBD1 matching over 7 bases. V was pared by 1 base and J by 6 bases, with 4 bases of the junction left unmatched. Germline values: CDR1 SGHTA, CDR2 FQGNSA. The CDR3 has 14 amino acids. This CDR3 reads CASSLGARGDTQYF. CDR3 sequence (DNA): TGTGCCAGCAGCTTAGGGGCCAGGGGGGATACGCAGTATTTT.

The chain recombines TRBV7-8 with TRBJ2-3; 7 nucleotides match TRBD2. The germline gives CDR1 SGHVS, CDR2 FQNEAQ. The CDR3 consists of 17 residues. With V trimmed by 1 base and J by 2 bases, 9 bases remained unmatched. This CDR3 reads CASSLDVREVPTDTQYF. The DNA of the CDR3 is TGTGCCAGCAGCTTAGACGTTCGGGAGGTCCCCACAGATACGCAGTATTTT. The full variable domain, completed using reference TRBV7-8 and TRBJ2-3, is GAGVSQSPRYKVAKRGQDVALRCDPISGHVSLFWYQQALGQGPEFLTYFQNEAQLDKSGLPSDRFFAERPEGSVSTLKIQRTQQEDSAVYLCASSLDVREVPTDTQYFGPGTRLTVL.

Details on this clone: One end of the junction does not line up with germline, which may come from a read error. The chain combines TRBV5-6 with TRBJ2-3; TRBD2 is a possible D gene (5 bases). There are 15 residues in the CDR3. Germline CDR1 reads SGHDT; CDR2 reads YYEEEE. CDR3 region: CASRLGWESSDTQYF. CDR3 nucleotide sequence: TGTGCCAGCAGATTGGGGTGGGAGTCATCAGATACGCAGTATTTT. Full variable domain (rest looked up from reference TRBV5-6 and TRBJ2-3): DAGVTQSPTHLIKTRGQQVTLRCSPKSGHDTVSWYQQALGQGPQFIFQYYEEEERQRGNFPDRFSGHQFPNYSSELNVNALLLGDSALYLCASRLGWESSDTQYFGPGTRLTVL.